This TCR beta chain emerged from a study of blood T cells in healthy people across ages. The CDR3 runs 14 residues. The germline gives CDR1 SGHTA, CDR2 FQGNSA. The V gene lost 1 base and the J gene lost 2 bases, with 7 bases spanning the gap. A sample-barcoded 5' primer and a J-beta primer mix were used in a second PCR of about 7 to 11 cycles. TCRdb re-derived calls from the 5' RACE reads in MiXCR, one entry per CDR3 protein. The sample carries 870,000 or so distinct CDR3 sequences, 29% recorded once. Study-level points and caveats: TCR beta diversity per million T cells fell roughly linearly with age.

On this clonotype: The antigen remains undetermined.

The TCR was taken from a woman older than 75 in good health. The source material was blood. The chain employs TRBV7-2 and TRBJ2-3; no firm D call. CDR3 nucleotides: TGTGCCAGCAGCTTAGGTTCCCCCACAGATACGCAGTATTTT. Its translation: CASSLGSPTDTQYF.